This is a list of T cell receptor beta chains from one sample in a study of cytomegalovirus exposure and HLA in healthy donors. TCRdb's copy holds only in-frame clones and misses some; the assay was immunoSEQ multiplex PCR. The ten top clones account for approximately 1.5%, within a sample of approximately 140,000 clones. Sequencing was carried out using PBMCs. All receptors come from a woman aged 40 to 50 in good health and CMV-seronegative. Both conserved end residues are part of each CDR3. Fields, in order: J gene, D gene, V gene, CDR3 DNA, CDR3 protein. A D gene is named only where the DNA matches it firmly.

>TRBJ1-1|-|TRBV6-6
TGTGCCAGCAGTTACGGCGGTCCGGTGACTGAAGCTTTCTTT
CASSYGGPVTEAFF
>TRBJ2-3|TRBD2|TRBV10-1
TGCGCCAGCAGTAGACTAGCGGGACGAATCACAGATACGCAGTATTTT
CASSRLAGRITDTQYF
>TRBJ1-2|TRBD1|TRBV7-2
TGTGCCAGCAGCACGAGCCGGACAGGGGAAGGCTACACCTTC
CASSTSRTGEGYTF
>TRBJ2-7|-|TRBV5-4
TGTGCCAGCAGCTTGGTGGGCGGGACCTACGAGCAGTACTTC
CASSLVGGTYEQYF
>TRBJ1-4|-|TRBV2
TGTGCCAGCATGCGGGGTAAACTGTTTTTT
CASMRGKLFF
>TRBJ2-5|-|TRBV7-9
TGTGCCAGCAGCTTGGGCGTAAAAGAGACCCAGTACTTC
CASSLGVKETQYF
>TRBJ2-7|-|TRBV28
TGTGCCAGCAGTTTAGAACGGGTACGAGAGCAGTACTTC
CASSLERVREQYF
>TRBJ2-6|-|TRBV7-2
TGTGCCAGCAGCATTAGCACTGGGGCCAACGTCCTGACTTTC
CASSISTGANVLTF
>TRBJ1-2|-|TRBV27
TGTGCCAGTAGGCAGGGGAACGATGGCTACACCTTC
CASRQGNDGYTF
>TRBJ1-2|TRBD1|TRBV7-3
TGTGCCAGCAGCTTTACCCTGACAGGGTTTTATGGCTACACCTTC
CASSFTLTGFYGYTF
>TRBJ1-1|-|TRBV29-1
TGCAGCGTTGAAGCGACACTTCGCCTTTGGACTGAAGCTTTCTTT
CSVEATLRLWTEAFF
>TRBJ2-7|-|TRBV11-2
TGTGCCAGCAGCCGGGGGGCCGGGACAACTAACTACGAGCAGTACTTC
CASSRGAGTTNYEQYF
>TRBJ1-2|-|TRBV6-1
TGTGCCAGCAGTGAACGCTCCTTGACTGATGGCTACACCTTC
CASSERSLTDGYTF
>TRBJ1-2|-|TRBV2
TGTGCCAGCAGCCCGTGGAGAGCAACCCATGGCTACACCTTC
CASSPWRATHGYTF
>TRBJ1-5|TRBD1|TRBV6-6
TGTGCCAGCAGTTTACCGGGACAGGGCAATCAGCCCCAGCATTTT
CASSLPGQGNQPQHF
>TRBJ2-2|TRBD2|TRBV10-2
TGCGCCACCGGACTAGTTCGAAACACCGGGGAGCTGTTTTTT
CATGLVRNTGELFF
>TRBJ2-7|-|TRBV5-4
TGTGCCAGCAGCTTGAAAGCAACAGATCAACCCTACGAGCAGTACTTC
CASSLKATDQPYEQYF
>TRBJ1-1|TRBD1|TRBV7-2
TGTGCCAGCAGCCTCGACAGGGCCGCCACTGAAGCTTTCTTT
CASSLDRAATEAFF
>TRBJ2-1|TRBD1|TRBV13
TGTGCCAGCAGCCCGACAGGGGTCAATGAGCAGTTCTTC
CASSPTGVNEQFF
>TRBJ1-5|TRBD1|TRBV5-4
TGTGCCAGCAGCTCTGGACAGGATGATCAGCCCCAGCATTTT
CASSSGQDDQPQHF
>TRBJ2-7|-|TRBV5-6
TGTGCCAGCAGCTCGACCGGGGAGCAGTACTTC
CASSSTGEQYF
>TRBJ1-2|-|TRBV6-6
TGTGCCAGCAGTGAGACAGCGAACTATGGCTACACCTTC
CASSETANYGYTF
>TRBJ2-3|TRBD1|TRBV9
TGTGCCAGCAGCGTACAGGGGGCAACAGATACGCAGTATTTT
CASSVQGATDTQYF
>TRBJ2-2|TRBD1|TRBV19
TGTGCCAGTAGTCAGAGGACAGGGGTTGACCCCGGGGAGCTGTTTTTT
CASSQRTGVDPGELFF
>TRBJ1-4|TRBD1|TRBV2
TGTGCCGGAAGACGACAGGGGGCGGGGATAAATGAAAAACTGTTTTTT
CAGRRQGAGINEKLFF
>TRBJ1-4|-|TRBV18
TGTGCCAGCTCAGGGGAGAGCCATAATGAAAAACTGTTTTTT
CASSGESHNEKLFF
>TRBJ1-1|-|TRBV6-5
TGTGCCAGCAGTTACTCTCGGGGGTCTGGCACTGAAGCTTTCTTT
CASSYSRGSGTEAFF
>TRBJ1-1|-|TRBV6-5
TGTGCCACCGGAAGGGGGAACACTGAAGCTTTCTTT
CATGRGNTEAFF
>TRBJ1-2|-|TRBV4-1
TGCGCCAGCAGCCAGGGCCGGGACACGCCTAGGCCCTCAACCTTC
CASSQGRDTPRPSTF
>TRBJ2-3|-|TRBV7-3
TGTGCCAGCAGCGATACAGGGACAGATACGCAGTATTTT
CASSDTGTDTQYF
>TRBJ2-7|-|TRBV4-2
TGTGCCAGCAGCCAGGTCGGGACTGGACAAATCTACGAGCAGTACTTC
CASSQVGTGQIYEQYF
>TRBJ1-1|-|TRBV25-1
TGTGCCAGCAGTGAATGGGGGGGACATTCCACTGAAGCTTTCTTT
CASSEWGGHSTEAFF
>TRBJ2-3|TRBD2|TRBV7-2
TGTGCCAGCAGCGCTGCTAGCGGTACAGATACGCAGTATTTT
CASSAASGTDTQYF
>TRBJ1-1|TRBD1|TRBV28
TGTGCCAGCAGTATCCTCTCCAGGGGGAGCACTGAAGCTTTCTTT
CASSILSRGSTEAFF
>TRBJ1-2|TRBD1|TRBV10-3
TGTGCCATCAGTGGGATTGGGACAGGGTCGAGTGGCTACACCTTC
CAISGIGTGSSGYTF
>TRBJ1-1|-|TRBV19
TGTGCCAGTAGTATAAGCCAGAACACTGAAGCTTTCTTT
CASSISQNTEAFF
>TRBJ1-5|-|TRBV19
TGTGCCAGTAGTATAGGAGGTCAGCCCCAGCATTTT
CASSIGGQPQHF
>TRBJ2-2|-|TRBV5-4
TGTGCCAGCAGCCCACAACAGGGGAACACCGGGGAGCTGTTTTTT
CASSPQQGNTGELFF
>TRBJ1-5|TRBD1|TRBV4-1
TGCGCCAGCAGCCACGATTCCAGGGGGGAAGGCAAGGGCTTTAGCAATCAGCCCCAGCATTTT
CASSHDSRGEGKGFSNQPQHF
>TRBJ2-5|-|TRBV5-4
TGTGCCAGCAGCTCAGAGGCGGAAGAGACCCAGTACTTC
CASSSEAEETQYF
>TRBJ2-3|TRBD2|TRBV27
TGTGCCAGCAGTCGGGTAGCGGGGGCCCCAGGAGATACGCAGTATTTT
CASSRVAGAPGDTQYF
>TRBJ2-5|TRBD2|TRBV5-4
TGTGCCAGCAGTATCCGACTAGCGGCACAAGAGACCCAGTACTTC
CASSIRLAAQETQYF
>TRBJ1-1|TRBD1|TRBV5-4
TGTGCCAGCAGCTCCGAACCCGACAGGGGGCGAGCTTTCTTT
CASSSEPDRGRAFF
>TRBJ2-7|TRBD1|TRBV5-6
TGTGCCAGCGGACAGGGTGGTGAGCAGTACTTC
CASGQGGEQYF
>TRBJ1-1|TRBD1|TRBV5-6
TGTGCCAGCAGCTTATCAGGGGGAGCTGAAGCTTTCTTT
CASSLSGGAEAFF
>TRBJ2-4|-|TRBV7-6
TGTGCCAGCAGCTTAAGGGGCCAGAGTGACATTCAGTACTTC
CASSLRGQSDIQYF
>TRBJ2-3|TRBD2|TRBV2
TGTGCCAGCAGTGAACAACTAGCGGACACAGATACGCAGTATTTT
CASSEQLADTDTQYF
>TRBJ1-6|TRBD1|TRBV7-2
TGTGCCAGCAGCTACCTCCCGACAGGGGATTCACCCCTCCACTTT
CASSYLPTGDSPLHF
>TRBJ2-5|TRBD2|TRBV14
TGTGCCAGCAGCCGGGACTACCGGACCCAGTACTTC
CASSRDYRTQYF
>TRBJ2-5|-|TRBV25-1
TGTGCCAGCCTTTCGGCAGGGGAGACCCAGTACTTC
CASLSAGETQYF
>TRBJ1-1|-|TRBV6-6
TGTGCCAGCAGCAACCGGGAGGGCGGGGACACTGAAGCTTTCTTT
CASSNREGGDTEAFF
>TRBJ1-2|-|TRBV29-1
TGCAGCGTTGAACAGGAGGGAAGCTATGGCTACACCTTC
CSVEQEGSYGYTF
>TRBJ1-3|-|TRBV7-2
TGTGCCAGCCTACGAGGGGGGGCTTCTGGAAACACCATATATTTT
CASLRGGASGNTIYF
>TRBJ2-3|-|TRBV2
TGTGCCAGCGGAGGGACGGTCAGCACAGATACGCAGTATTTT
CASGGTVSTDTQYF
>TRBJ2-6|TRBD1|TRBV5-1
TGCGCCAGCAGCTACTCGACAGGGACCATGTCTGGGGCCAACGTCCTGACTTTC
CASSYSTGTMSGANVLTF
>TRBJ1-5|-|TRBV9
TGTGCCAGCAGCGTAATAAGTAGGGGGTTGGGCCAGCCCCAGCATTTT
CASSVISRGLGQPQHF
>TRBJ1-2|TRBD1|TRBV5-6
TGTGCCAGCAGCTTGTGGACAGGGAAGGTTGATGGCTACACCTTC
CASSLWTGKVDGYTF